This passage covers 7 T cell receptor beta chains from one sample sequenced in a study of shared clonotypes between healthy human individuals. The assay was immunoSEQ multiplex PCR, and TCRdb's table has in-frame clones only and misses some. The sample includes 2 million to 2.5 million clones, 90% to 95% of them seen just once. Sequenced: naive CD4+ T cells from PBMCs. Subset denoted: CD45RA+ positively selected. These receptors all come from a young man in good health. Some clones in this sample may be carry-over from other donors' samples.

J is TRBJ2-5 and V is TRBV5-4; perhaps TRBD1 as D (5 bases). The V end lost 0 bases, the J end lost 4 bases, and 10 bases lay between the germline ends. Germline-derived CDR1 and CDR2 are SGHNT and YYREEE (reference sequence). This CDR3 comprises 14 residues. CDR3 DNA sequence: TGTGCCAGCAGCTTGGCTGGCAGGGCAGAGACCCAGTACTTC. Amino acid sequence: CASSLAGRAETQYF. Complete variable domain (other parts from reference TRBV5-4 and TRBJ2-5): ETGVTQSPTHLIKTRGQQVTLRCSSQSGHNTVSWYQQALGQGPQFIFQYYREEENGRGNFPPRFSGLQFPNYSSELNVNALELDDSALYLCASSLAGRAETQYFGPGTRLLVL.

The gene calls are TRBV27 and TRBJ2-2, with 12 positions matching TRBD2. V dropped 5 bases and J dropped 3; count of bases not matched to a gene: 7. CDR3 length: 17 amino acids. Germline V gives CDR1 MNHEY, CDR2 SMNVEV (reference sequence). Here the CDR3 DNA reads TGTGCCAGCAGTCAGACTAGCGGGAGATATTACACCGGGGAGCTGTTTTTT. It translates to CASSQTSGRYYTGELFF.

The V and J genes are TRBV29-1 and TRBJ2-2; D might be TRBD2 (6 bases). The CDR3 totals 13 residues. Trimming stripped 7 bases from V and 5 bases from J, with 14 bases between. Germline CDR1 and CDR2: SQVTM and ANQGSEA. This chain's CDR3 is CSGGAGYTGELFF. In DNA, the CDR3 is TGCAGCGGGGGTGCGGGATATACCGGGGAGCTGTTTTTT.

This sequence joins TRBV5-4 and TRBJ2-3; 8 bases map to TRBD1. The CDR3 is made up of 18 amino acids. V shed 2 bases and J 1 base; nucleotides not matched to a gene: 12. The germline V gene has CDR1 SGHNT and CDR2 YYREEE (reference sequence). CDR3 bases: TGTGCCAGCAGCTTCCCGACAAGCGACAGGGGTGGCACAGATACGCAGTATTTT. Translating gives CASSFPTSDRGGTDTQYF.

This chain joins TRBV6-1 and TRBJ1-2; D is ambiguous. In germline, CDR1 is MNHNS, CDR2 SASEGT. There are 17 residues in the CDR3. V gave up 2 bases and J gave up 6 bases, with 22 bases separating them. The CDR3 bases are TGTGCCAGCAGTGAAATATTGGGATACAAGACGGCGGATGGCTACACCTTC. It yields the protein CASSEILGYKTADGYTF.

The count of this clone is one. The chain combines TRBV11-2 with TRBJ2-5; a weak D match, TRBD1 (6 bases). V shed 6 bases and J shed 6 bases, with 17 bases lying between them. Germline V gene lookup returns CDR1 SGHAT and CDR2 FQNNGV. The CDR3 has 14 amino acids. The CDR3 sequence: CASRHNRVGQTQYF. For the CDR3, the DNA is TGTGCCAGCAGGCATAACAGGGTTGGGCAGACCCAGTACTTC.

The chain recombines TRBV5-4 with TRBJ1-3; D is unclear. Germline CDR1 reads SGHNT; CDR2 reads YYREEE (reference sequence). Trimming stripped 4 bases from V and 0 bases from J, with 8 bases between. The CDR3 has 14 amino acids. The CDR3 DNA reads as TGTGCCAGCAGCCCAACCCCCTCTGGAAACACCATATATTTT. Its translation is CASSPTPSGNTIYF. Full variable domain (outside the CDR3, taken from reference TRBV5-4 and TRBJ1-3): ETGVTQSPTHLIKTRGQQVTLRCSSQSGHNTVSWYQQALGQGPQFIFQYYREEENGRGNFPPRFSGLQFPNYSSELNVNALELDDSALYLCASSPTPSGNTIYFGEGSWLTVV.